This T cell receptor (beta chain) was sequenced in a study of T cell repertoires in cytomegalovirus infection. TCRdb ran MiXCR on the reads and lists one entry per CDR3 protein. The table has hundreds of thousands of distinct CDR3 sequences, 20% to 25% seen once. Specimen: CD8+ T cells from PBMCs. The TCR originated in a human donor in good health (CMV status not recorded). Some clones in this sample may be carry-over from other donors' samples.

Here the CDR3 DNA reads TGCAGCGTTCCTATGACTAGCGGGGCCCCCTACGAGCAGTACTTC. Its translation: CSVPMTSGAPYEQYF. V and J are TRBV29-1 and TRBJ2-7, with 11 bases matching TRBD2. Germline V CDR1 and CDR2: SQVTM, ANQGSEA. After removal of 5 bases from V and 2 bases from J, the junction contained 8 bases not matched to a gene. The CDR3 contains 15 residues.